This T cell receptor beta chain was sequenced for a study of blood T cell repertoires in COVID-19. This CDR3 comprises 17 residues. V was cut by 0 bases and J by 7 bases, with 19 bases left in between. Germline V gene data show CDR1 as LGHNA and CDR2 as YSLEER. The assay was immunoSEQ multiplex PCR, and TCRdb's table has in-frame clones only and misses some. The sample has some 330,000 clones, roughly 90% seen once. The clonotype originates from a woman under 40 who had recovered from COVID-19. The chain links TRBV4-3 to TRBJ2-1; D unresolved. Input material: PBMCs or T cells enriched from blood (not recorded which). The CDR3 DNA sequence: TGCGCCAGCAGCCAAGACCCGAACCTTCCCTCTATTAATGAGCAGTTCTTC. It encodes CASSQDPNLPSINEQFF.